The 11 T cell receptor beta chains presented below share a single source sample, sequenced in a study of T cell changes during pregnancy in multiple sclerosis. The assay was immunoSEQ multiplex PCR, and TCRdb's table has in-frame clones only and misses some. This repertoire shows about 60,000 clones, 91% found once; its top ten account for approximately 0.69%. The sample was CD4+ T cells from peripheral blood mononuclear cells, taken in the first trimester of pregnancy. These TCRs come from a female donor with multiple sclerosis, enrolled in a pregnancy study.

This chain links TRBV19 with TRBJ1-6; perhaps TRBD1 as D (5 bases). CDR3 length equals 13 residues. V lost 6 bases and J 9 bases, leaving 12 bases between the germline ends. Per germline, CDR1 LNHDA and CDR2 SQIVND (reference sequence). The CDR3 here is CASSPGGVSPLHF. The DNA of the CDR3 is TGTGCCAGTAGCCCGGGAGGGGTTTCACCCCTCCACTTT.

The chain couples TRBV5-4 to TRBJ1-4; the match to TRBD1 covers 7 bases. Losses at the gene ends were 4 bases for V and 7 bases for J; bases not matched to a gene: 10. The CDR3 contains 15 residues. Germline V CDR1 and CDR2: SGHNT, YYREEE (reference sequence). CDR3 amino acids: CASSTLGTAAEKLFF. CDR3 coding DNA: TGTGCCAGCAGCACGTTGGGGACAGCCGCTGAAAAACTGTTTTTT.

The chain joins TRBV19 to TRBJ2-7, with a possible D match to TRBD2 (5 bases). Germline V gives CDR1 LNHDA, CDR2 SQIVND (reference sequence). The CDR3 consists of 14 residues. Deletions cut 6 bases from V and 0 bases from J, with 12 bases between. CDR3 DNA: TGTGCCAGTAGCAGCTCGGGGTACTCCTACGAGCAGTACTTC. Protein product: CASSSSGYSYEQYF.

This rearrangement joins TRBV28 to TRBJ2-1; 9 bases are shared with TRBD2. This CDR3 spans 16 amino acids. Germline V gene lookup returns CDR1 MDHEN and CDR2 SYDVKM. The J segment lost 7 bases and the V segment lost 2 bases, leaving 9 bases of the junction unmatched. The CDR3 region has the DNA TGTGCCAGCAGTTTAAGCGGCGGGGGGGCGGGTAATGAGCAGTTCTTC. The encoded protein is CASSLSGGGAGNEQFF.

The chain joins TRBV6-5 to TRBJ1-5, with 7 bases lining up with TRBD1. CDR3 length equals 14 residues. Germline CDR1 MNHEY, CDR2 SVGAGI. With 6 bases clipped from V and 7 bases from J, the junction kept 9 bases outside the gene matches. The CDR3 region has the DNA TGTGCCAGCAGACCCGACAGGGCCCGCCAGCCCCAGCATTTT. Its translation: CASRPDRARQPQHF.

This chain links TRBV11-3 with TRBJ2-7; 7 nucleotides match TRBD1. V lost 5 bases, J lost 6 bases, and 7 bases stayed unmatched. There are 13 residues in the CDR3. Germline values: CDR1 SGHNT, CDR2 YENEEA. The CDR3 bases are TGTGCCAGCAGCACCGGACAGGCCTCCGAGCAGTACTTC. This translates into CASSTGQASEQYF.

V is TRBV7-9 and J is TRBJ2-5; the match to TRBD2 covers 13 bases. The CDR3 contains 15 residues. V gave up 4 bases and J gave up 5 bases; unmatched junction bases: 4. Germline loops: CDR1 SEHNR, CDR2 FQNEAQ (reference sequence). CDR3 nucleotide sequence: TGTGCCAGCAGCTCGGGACTAGCGGGGACGGAGACCCAGTACTTC. As protein: CASSSGLAGTETQYF.

Details on this clone: Other DNA sequences in this sample translate to the same CDR3. This chain links TRBV18 with TRBJ2-2; tentative D call: TRBD1 (5 bases). The germline V and J ends were trimmed by 6 bases and 1 base, with 9 bases remaining between them. The CDR3 has 14 amino acids. Germline assignment: CDR1 KGHSH and CDR2 LQKENI. The CDR3 DNA follows: TGTGCCAGCTCTCGCGGACAGAACACCGGGGAGCTGTTTTTT. Encoded protein: CASSRGQNTGELFF.

The chain is built from TRBV10-3 and TRBJ1-4; possible D gene TRBD1, 5 bases. Germline CDR1 reads ENHRY; CDR2 reads SYGVKD. Trimming took off 2 bases at V and 7 bases at J, with 8 bases between the two ends. CDR3 length equals 13 residues. The CDR3 sequence is CAISEGQGEKLFF. The DNA of the CDR3 is TGTGCCATCAGTGAGGGGCAGGGTGAAAAACTGTTTTTT.

The chain has TRBV7-2 and TRBJ2-3; D perhaps matches TRBD2 (5 bases). Per the germline V gene, CDR1 is SGHTA and CDR2 is FQGNSA. This CDR3 has 17 residues. Trimming cost V 3 bases and J 2 bases, with 18 bases left between them. The CDR3: CASSFLLASANTDTQYF. CDR3 coding DNA: TGTGCCAGCAGCTTCCTATTAGCGTCGGCCAACACAGATACGCAGTATTTT.

This rearrangement joins TRBV5-1 to TRBJ1-2; D is undetermined. CDR3 length: 13 residues. Trimming stripped 2 bases from V and 6 bases from J, with 11 bases between. Germline values: CDR1 SGHRS, CDR2 YFSETQ. Here the CDR3 reads CASSLVPDNGYTF. In nucleotides, the CDR3 is TGCGCCAGCAGCTTAGTCCCCGACAATGGCTACACCTTC. Variable domain in full (rest from reference TRBV5-1 and TRBJ1-2): KAGVTQTPRYLIKTRGQQVTLSCSPISGHRSVSWYQQTPGQGLQFLFEYFSETQRNKGNFPGRFSGRQFSNSRSEMNVSTLELGDSALYLCASSLVPDNGYTFGSGTRLTVV.